A selection of T cell receptor beta chains follows, all from one sample in a study of graft-versus-host responses after intestinal transplantation. Libraries were prepared by immunoSEQ multiplex PCR; TCRdb keeps only in-frame clonotypes and omits some of them. The table shows tens of thousands of clones, with about 90% occurring only once. Here the sequenced sample was PBMCs, taken around 95 weeks after intestinal transplant. Receptor source: a human patient who received an intestinal transplant, so some T cells may come from the graft donor. Both conserved end residues are part of each CDR3. A D gene is named only where the DNA matches it firmly. Where a row states a size, it is once, few, many or the class of an expanded clone; other rows omit it.

cdr3_aa: CSVYANGGFF
cdr3_nt: TGCAGCGTTTACGCGAACGGGGGTTTCTTT
clone_size: few
j_call: TRBJ1-1
d_call: NA
v_call: TRBV29-1

cdr3_aa: CASSLLDFPTEAFF
cdr3_nt: TGTGCCAGCAGCTTGTTGGACTTCCCCACTGAAGCTTTCTTT
clone_size: once
j_call: TRBJ1-1
d_call: NA
v_call: TRBV7-2

cdr3_aa: CAARDRNTGELFF
cdr3_nt: TGCGCCGCGAGGGACAGGAACACCGGGGAGCTGTTTTTT
clone_size: NA
j_call: TRBJ2-2
d_call: TRBD1
v_call: TRBV4-1

cdr3_aa: CASSLSGLKETQYF
cdr3_nt: TGTGCCAGCAGCTTATCGGGGTTGAAAGAGACCCAGTACTTC
clone_size: once
j_call: TRBJ2-5
d_call: NA
v_call: TRBV7-2

cdr3_aa: CASSPGQGNQKLFF
cdr3_nt: TGTGCCAGCAGCCCGGGACAGGGTAACCAAAAACTGTTTTTT
clone_size: NA
j_call: TRBJ1-4
d_call: TRBD1
v_call: TRBV7-9

cdr3_aa: CASSQSFTGELFF
cdr3_nt: TGTGCCAGCAGCCAAAGTTTTACCGGGGAGCTGTTTTTT
clone_size: NA
j_call: TRBJ2-2
d_call: NA
v_call: TRBV16

cdr3_aa: CASSTPPGTGDEKLFF
cdr3_nt: TGTGCCAGTAGTACCCCCCCTGGAACGGGAGATGAAAAACTGTTTTTT
clone_size: NA
j_call: TRBJ1-4
d_call: NA
v_call: TRBV19

cdr3_aa: CSVESDRQEKLFF
cdr3_nt: TGCAGCGTTGAGTCCGACAGGCAAGAAAAACTGTTTTTT
clone_size: NA
j_call: TRBJ1-4
d_call: NA
v_call: TRBV29-1

cdr3_aa: CASSLGWAGRHEQFF
cdr3_nt: TGTGCCAGCAGCTTAGGATGGGCCGGAAGGCATGAGCAGTTCTTC
clone_size: NA
j_call: TRBJ2-1
d_call: NA
v_call: TRBV11-2

cdr3_aa: CASNLAENTEAFF
cdr3_nt: TGTGCCAGCAACTTAGCAGAGAACACTGAAGCTTTCTTT
clone_size: NA
j_call: TRBJ1-1
d_call: NA
v_call: TRBV7-7

cdr3_aa: CASGTGDYEQYF
cdr3_nt: TGTGCCAGCGGGACAGGGGACTACGAGCAGTACTTC
clone_size: NA
j_call: TRBJ2-7
d_call: TRBD1
v_call: TRBV27

cdr3_aa: CASSQELSAASEAFF
cdr3_nt: TGCGCCAGCAGCCAAGAGTTATCGGCAGCCAGTGAAGCTTTCTTT
clone_size: NA
j_call: TRBJ1-1
d_call: NA
v_call: TRBV4-1

cdr3_aa: CASRVQEGVDTF
cdr3_nt: TGCGCCAGCCGCGTACAGGAGGGGGTGGACACCTTC
clone_size: NA
j_call: TRBJ1-2
d_call: NA
v_call: TRBV5-1

cdr3_aa: CASSLRSFEAGPNTDTQYF
cdr3_nt: TGTGCCAGCAGCTTAAGGTCGTTCGAGGCAGGGCCAAACACAGATACGCAGTATTTT
clone_size: NA
j_call: TRBJ2-3
d_call: NA
v_call: TRBV7-9

cdr3_aa: CASSSQRGGSYTF
cdr3_nt: TGTGCCAGCAGCTCCCAGAGGGGTGGGAGCTACACCTTC
clone_size: NA
j_call: TRBJ1-2
d_call: NA
v_call: TRBV7-2

cdr3_aa: CASSYGWIPNEQYF
cdr3_nt: TGTGCCAGCAGTTACGGATGGATACCTAACGAGCAGTACTTC
clone_size: NA
j_call: TRBJ2-7
d_call: NA
v_call: TRBV6-5

cdr3_aa: CAISVAGDPQETQYF
cdr3_nt: TGTGCCATCAGCGTGGCGGGGGACCCCCAAGAGACCCAGTACTTC
clone_size: NA
j_call: TRBJ2-5
d_call: TRBD2
v_call: TRBV10-3

cdr3_aa: CASRVTENTEAFF
cdr3_nt: TGTGCCAGCAGGGTTACGGAAAACACTGAAGCTTTCTTT
clone_size: NA
j_call: TRBJ1-1
d_call: NA
v_call: TRBV9

cdr3_aa: CASSYPTLHEQYF
cdr3_nt: TGTGCCAGCAGCTACCCTACGCTCCACGAGCAGTACTTC
clone_size: NA
j_call: TRBJ2-7
d_call: NA
v_call: TRBV7-9

cdr3_aa: CASSLVWTTDNEQFF
cdr3_nt: TGTGCCAGCAGCTTGGTATGGACTACCGACAATGAGCAGTTCTTC
clone_size: NA
j_call: TRBJ2-1
d_call: NA
v_call: TRBV5-4

cdr3_aa: CASSFLGSSGPHYNEQFF
cdr3_nt: TGTGCCAGCAGCTTTCTAGGTTCTTCGGGACCGCACTACAATGAGCAGTTCTTC
clone_size: NA
j_call: TRBJ2-1
d_call: NA
v_call: TRBV11-2

cdr3_aa: CASSYDRGETQYF
cdr3_nt: TGCGCCAGCAGTTACGACAGGGGAGAGACCCAGTACTTC
clone_size: few
j_call: TRBJ2-5
d_call: TRBD1
v_call: TRBV5-1

cdr3_aa: CASSAWDRGLDGYTF
cdr3_nt: TGCGCCAGCAGCGCTTGGGACAGGGGCTTAGATGGCTACACCTTC
clone_size: NA
j_call: TRBJ1-2
d_call: TRBD1
v_call: TRBV5-1

cdr3_aa: CASSLILHRGNEQFF
cdr3_nt: TGTGCCAGTAGCCTAATACTTCACAGGGGAAATGAGCAGTTCTTC
clone_size: NA
j_call: TRBJ2-1
d_call: TRBD1
v_call: TRBV19

cdr3_aa: CASSQDPRAETQYF
cdr3_nt: TGCGCCAGCAGCCAAGATCCGCGCGCGGAGACCCAGTACTTC
clone_size: NA
j_call: TRBJ2-5
d_call: NA
v_call: TRBV4-1

cdr3_aa: CASRGRPTSRTLSYEQYF
cdr3_nt: TGTGCCAGCAGAGGGAGACCGACCAGCCGAACACTCTCCTACGAGCAGTACTTC
clone_size: once
j_call: TRBJ2-7
d_call: NA
v_call: TRBV2

cdr3_aa: CASSLAVHYGYTF
cdr3_nt: TGTGCCAGCAGCTTGGCCGTTCACTATGGCTACACCTTC
clone_size: NA
j_call: TRBJ1-2
d_call: NA
v_call: TRBV7-2

cdr3_aa: CASSVTGDSLEQYF
cdr3_nt: TGTGCCAGTAGTGTAACTGGGGACTCCCTCGAGCAGTACTTC
clone_size: NA
j_call: TRBJ2-7
d_call: NA
v_call: TRBV19

cdr3_aa: CASSTEPYNEQFF
cdr3_nt: TGCGCCAGCAGTACAGAGCCCTACAATGAGCAGTTCTTC
clone_size: NA
j_call: TRBJ2-1
d_call: NA
v_call: TRBV10-1